The rows below give T cell receptor beta chains drawn from one sample of a study of PD-1 blockade in mismatch repair-deficient tumors. The table came from immunoSEQ multiplex PCR; TCRdb's copy has only in-frame clones and leaves some out. Among roughly 79,000 clones, roughly 80% were seen once, and the ten largest hold around 5.5%. The sequenced sample was peripheral blood, obtained 44 weeks after starting pembrolizumab. These receptors were taken from an adult with mismatch repair-deficient cancer. Both conserved end residues are part of each CDR3. A D gene is named only where the DNA matches it firmly. The size field is filled for only some rows; it gives once, few, many or a size class.

>NA|TRBJ1-4|once|TRBV6-6
CASSPPGRFGEKLFF
TGTGCCAGCAGTCCGCCCGGGAGGTTCGGAGAAAAACTGTTTTTT
>NA|TRBJ2-2|NA|TRBV9
CASSVGVRVNTGELFF
TGTGCCAGCAGCGTAGGGGTCAGAGTTAACACCGGGGAGCTGTTTTTT
>NA|TRBJ2-1|NA|TRBV27
CASSLQQGLAYNEQFF
TGTGCCAGCAGTTTACAACAGGGTCTAGCCTACAATGAGCAGTTCTTC
>TRBD2|TRBJ2-3|NA|TRBV7-3
CASSYQTGGRGGTQYF
TGTGCCAGCAGCTACCAAACAGGTGGGAGGGGTGGCACGCAGTATTTT
>NA|TRBJ2-1|NA|TRBV6-5
CASSYSSYNEQFF
TGTGCCAGTTCTTATAGCTCCTACAATGAGCAGTTCTTC
>NA|TRBJ2-2|few|TRBV7-3
CASSSGLNTGELFF
TGTGCCAGCAGCTCGGGACTCAACACCGGGGAGCTGTTTTTT
>TRBD1|TRBJ1-2|NA|TRBV29-1
CSAYGQGATYGYTF
TGCAGCGCCTACGGACAGGGGGCGACCTATGGCTACACCTTC
>NA|TRBJ2-2|NA|TRBV4-1
CASSQIYGAGELFF
TGCGCCAGCAGCCAAATTTACGGCGCCGGGGAGCTGTTTTTT
>NA|TRBJ2-3|NA|TRBV9
CASSGGSTDTQYF
TGTGCCAGCAGCGGGGGAAGCACAGATACGCAGTATTTT
>NA|TRBJ2-4|few|TRBV11-1
CASSSSDRAKNIQYF
TGTGCCAGCAGCTCTTCCGACAGGGCCAAAAACATTCAGTACTTC
>NA|TRBJ2-5|NA|TRBV5-6
CASSLGFGGGGKTQYF
TGTGCCAGCAGCCTGGGCTTCGGGGGTGGGGGAAAGACCCAGTACTTC
>NA|TRBJ1-4|NA|TRBV7-9
CASRKGEGANEKLFF
TGTGCCAGCAGGAAGGGGGAGGGGGCTAATGAAAAACTGTTTTTT
>NA|TRBJ1-2|NA|TRBV7-9
CASSLGGEDGYTF
TGTGCCAGCAGCTTAGGAGGGGAGGATGGCTACACCTTC
>NA|TRBJ2-1|NA|TRBV27
CASSLAGYNEQFF
TGTGCCAGCAGCCTGGCCGGATACAATGAGCAGTTCTTC
>NA|TRBJ2-2|NA|TRBV7-8
CASSLAGTGELFF
TGTGCCAGCAGCTTAGCGGGAACCGGGGAGCTGTTTTTT
>NA|TRBJ2-7|NA|TRBV28
CAIRSQGLMSHEQYF
TGTGCCATCCGATCCCAGGGCCTGATGTCCCACGAGCAGTACTTC
>NA|TRBJ2-1|NA|TRBV10-3
CAISESNKTPHLNEQFF
TGTGCCATCAGTGAGTCGAATAAAACCCCCCACCTCAATGAGCAGTTCTTC